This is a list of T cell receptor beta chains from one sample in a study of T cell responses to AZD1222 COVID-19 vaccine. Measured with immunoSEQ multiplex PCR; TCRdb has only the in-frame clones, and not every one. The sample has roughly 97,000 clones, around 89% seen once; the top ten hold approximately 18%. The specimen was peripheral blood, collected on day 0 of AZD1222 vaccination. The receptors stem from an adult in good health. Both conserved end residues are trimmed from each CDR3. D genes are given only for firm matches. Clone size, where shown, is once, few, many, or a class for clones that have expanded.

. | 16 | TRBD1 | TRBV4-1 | ASSQVLGAGGASYGYT
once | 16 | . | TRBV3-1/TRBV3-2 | ASSQDQGRLPRSYEQY
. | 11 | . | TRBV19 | ASNQGSTGELF
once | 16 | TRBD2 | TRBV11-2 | ASSLGTSGGVYQETQY
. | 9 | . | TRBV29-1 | SVPRGGEQY
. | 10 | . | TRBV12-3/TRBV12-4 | ASIGTSNEQF
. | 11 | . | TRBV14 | ASRGTSSYEQY
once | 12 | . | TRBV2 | GAHAGGVSEKLF
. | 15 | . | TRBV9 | ASSVGPSGGAGNEQF
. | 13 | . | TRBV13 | ASSHLTVDQETQY
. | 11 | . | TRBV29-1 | SVLDGSTYEQY
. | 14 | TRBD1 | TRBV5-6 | ASSLGTGPSNYGYT
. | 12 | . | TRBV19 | ASSPGGSTDTQY
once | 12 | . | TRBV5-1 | ASSLGQKNSPLH
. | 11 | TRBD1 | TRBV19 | ASSTQGVGGYT
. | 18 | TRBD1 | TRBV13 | ASSSQLFPGQGAKNYGYT
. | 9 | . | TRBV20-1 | SANSGNTIY
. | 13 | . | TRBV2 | ASTITGSTNEKLF
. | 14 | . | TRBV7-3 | ASSLIPRTALDGYT
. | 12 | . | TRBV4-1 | APTLRDLPYEQY
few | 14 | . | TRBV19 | ASSIAFVGGPGEQF
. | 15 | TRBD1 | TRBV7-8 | ASSLGGTGARGGELF
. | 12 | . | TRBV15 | ATSREAEGTEAF
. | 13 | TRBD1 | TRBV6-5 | ASSRGGQGSYEQY
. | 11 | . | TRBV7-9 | ASGPQGGTEAF
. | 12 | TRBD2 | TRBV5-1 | ASSTGLVYNEQF
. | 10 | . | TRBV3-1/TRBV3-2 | ASSQATGELF
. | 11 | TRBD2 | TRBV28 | ASSLGLAGARF
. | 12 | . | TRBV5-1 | ASSLETASYGYT